This T cell receptor (beta chain) was found in a study of T-cell memory formation after mild COVID-19. Whole-study context: The study found TCR clusters largely donor specific. General study results and limits: Largely, contracting CD4+ clones fell within CM and EM, and contracting CD8+ clones within EMRA. Clones contracting over day 15 to 85 were CD4/CD8 balanced, with later expanders leaning CD4+.

The CDR3 is made up of 13 amino acids. V was trimmed by 2 bases and J by 8 bases, leaving 10 bases between them. Remarks on this clonotype: Its antigen is still unknown.

TCRdb redid the calling of the 5' RACE reads with MiXCR, one entry per CDR3 protein. The data contain 350,000 to 450,000 distinct CDR3 sequences, around 18% of them singletons. The receptor's source is an adult woman who had mild COVID-19 (a few samples of this study predate the infection). Cell type and time point are not known. Sequencing was carried out using PBMCs or a T cell subset sorted from them (not recorded which). V and J are TRBV12-3 or TRBV12-4 and TRBJ2-1; D unclear. CDR3 DNA: TGTGCCAGCAGTTTAACCCCCCTAGATGAGCAGTTCTTC. It translates to CASSLTPLDEQFF.